The 26 T cell receptor beta chains reported below all come from one sample, sequenced in a study of T cell responses to AZD1222 COVID-19 vaccine. Assay: immunoSEQ multiplex PCR; the TCRdb copy retains only in-frame clones and omits some. The table includes approximately 82,000 clones, more than 90% detected once. The source material was peripheral blood, sampled on day 0 of AZD1222 vaccination. The receptors here all came from an adult in good health.

CDR3 sequence: CASTKSDPGTTYGYTF. Here the CDR3 DNA reads TGTGCCAGCACCAAATCGGATCCCGGGACCACCTATGGCTACACCTTC. The rearrangement links TRBV7-9 to TRBJ1-2; weak D call: TRBD1 (5 bases). CDR3 size: 16 residues. CDR1 and CDR2 (germline): SEHNR, FQNEAQ (reference sequence). Trimming cost V 7 bases and J 4 bases, with 22 bases left between them. The variable domain in full, with the rest retrieved from reference TRBV7-9 and TRBJ1-2, is DTGVSQNPRHKITKRGQNVTFRCDPISEHNRLYWYRQTLGQGPEFLTYFQNEAQLEKSRLLSDRFSAERPKGSFSTLEIQRTEQGDSAMYLCASTKSDPGTTYGYTFGSGTRLTVV.

The V and J genes are TRBV5-1 and TRBJ1-1; 7 nucleotides align to TRBD1. Germline V gene sequence: CDR1 SGHRS, CDR2 YFSETQ. V lost 1 base and J lost 1; bases outside the gene matches: 4. The length of the CDR3 is 15 residues. In nucleotides, the CDR3 is TGCGCCAGCAGCTTGCAGGGGGGCTCGAACACTGAAGCTTTCTTT. This translates into CASSLQGGSNTEAFF.

The V call is TRBV7-2, the J call TRBJ1-5; 8 bases are a match to TRBD1. Germline-derived CDR1 and CDR2 are SGHTA and FQGNSA. The CDR3 contains 14 residues. J lost 0 bases, V lost 8 bases, and 3 bases had no gene match. CDR3 loop: CASWTGLSNQPQHF. As DNA, the CDR3 is TGTGCCAGCTGGACAGGGCTTAGCAATCAGCCCCAGCATTTT.

This chain uses TRBV6-5 with TRBJ2-7; tentatively, D is TRBD1 (6 bases). Trimming cost V 5 bases and J 6 bases, with 20 bases left between them. The CDR3 totals 15 residues. The germline gives CDR1 MNHEY, CDR2 SVGAGI. CDR3 DNA: TGTGCCAGCAGTCTTGGACGTAAACAAGGGGGCGAGCAGTACTTC. This codes for CASSLGRKQGGEQYF.

V gene TRBV27 combines with J gene TRBJ1-1; D is perhaps TRBD1 (5 bases). The CDR3 contains 15 residues. Trimming stripped 10 bases from V and 2 bases from J, with 20 bases between. From germline, CDR1 is MNHEY and CDR2 SMNVEV (reference sequence). The CDR3 loop reads CATRTRESVNTEAFF. CDR3 bases: TGTGCCACCAGGACAAGGGAATCCGTAAACACTGAAGCTTTCTTT.

This rearrangement joins TRBV5-1 to TRBJ1-6; D gene uncertain. In germline, CDR1 is SGHRS, CDR2 YFSETQ. The CDR3 covers 13 residues. V lost 5 bases and J lost 7, with 10 bases in between. As DNA, the CDR3 is TGCGCCAGCAGGGCCGGGGAAAATTCACCCCTCCACTTT. Protein: CASRAGENSPLHF.

The rearrangement links TRBV18 to TRBJ1-5; D unclear. With 4 bases removed from V and 5 bases from J, the gap between germline ends came to 9 bases. CDR1 is KGHSH and CDR2 is LQKENI in the germline V gene. This CDR3 is 13 amino acids long. In nucleotides, the CDR3 is TGTGCCAGCTCACTTGACACCGATCAGCCCCAGCATTTT. This gives the protein CASSLDTDQPQHF.

The chain employs TRBV6-5 and TRBJ2-7; TRBD1 is a possible D gene (6 bases). The CDR3 covers 13 residues. CDR1 and CDR2 from the germline V gene are MNHEY and SVGAGI. V lost 10 bases and J lost 7, with 20 bases in between. CDR3 bases: TGTGCCAACCCGGGACATCTTCTACGAGAGCAGTACTTC. Translation gives CANPGHLLREQYF.

The chain combines TRBV5-8 with TRBJ2-5; TRBD2 aligns across 11 bases. The CDR3 runs to 16 residues. V was clipped by 4 bases and J by 3 bases; unmatched bases: 8. Germline values: CDR1 SGHTS, CDR2 YDEGEE. CDR3 region: CASSAGGGLAEETQYF. The CDR3 nucleotides read TGTGCCAGCAGCGCTGGAGGGGGACTAGCGGAAGAGACCCAGTACTTC.

Details on this clone: Other DNA variants within this sample encode the same CDR3. The CDR3 nucleotides read TGTGCCAGCAGCGTAGAGGAGGATTCACCCCTCCACTTT. Encoded protein: CASSVEEDSPLHF. The J gene is TRBJ1-6, the V gene TRBV9; the D is unclear. Germline lookup yields CDR1 SGDLS and CDR2 YYNGEE. This CDR3 spans 13 amino acids. The V end was cut by 0 bases, the J end by 8 bases, with 6 bases between.

The chain joins TRBV28 to TRBJ2-7; TRBD1 is a possible D gene (5 bases). This CDR3 has 15 residues. Germline V gives CDR1 MDHEN, CDR2 SYDVKM. V was pared by 2 bases and J by 6 bases, with 17 bases between. Written as DNA, the CDR3 is TGTGCCAGCAGTTTACCCGAGACCCAGGGTCCCGAGCAGTACTTC. It encodes CASSLPETQGPEQYF.

The chain has TRBV5-1 and TRBJ2-1; 10 bases line up with TRBD2. Germline trimming cut 5 bases from V and 4 bases from J; bases unmatched to any gene: 3. CDR3 length: 14 amino acids. Germline V gene data show CDR1 as SGHRS and CDR2 as YFSETQ. CDR3 amino acids: CASRLAGDYNEQFF. DNA of the CDR3: TGCGCCAGCAGGCTAGCGGGGGATTACAATGAGCAGTTCTTC.

This CDR3 reads CASSAGVDPYGYTF. DNA of the CDR3: TGTGCCAGCAGCGCCGGGGTGGATCCCTATGGCTACACCTTC. V and J are TRBV5-4 and TRBJ1-2; D ambiguous. Germline assignment: CDR1 SGHNT and CDR2 YYREEE (reference sequence). Deletions cut 4 bases from V and 4 bases from J, with 14 bases between. The CDR3 is made up of 14 amino acids. Full variable domain (missing parts from reference TRBV5-4 and TRBJ1-2): ETGVTQSPTHLIKTRGQQVTLRCSSQSGHNTVSWYQQALGQGPQFIFQYYREEENGRGNFPPRFSGLQFPNYSSELNVNALELDDSALYLCASSAGVDPYGYTFGSGTRLTVV.

This clone is a singleton in its sample. The chain uses TRBV7-2 and TRBJ2-2, with a tentative D call TRBD1 (6 bases). The germline V gene encodes CDR1 SGHTA and CDR2 FQGNSA. The V and J ends lost 11 bases and 4 bases respectively, with 20 bases between them. The CDR3 contains 15 residues. The CDR3 DNA reads as TGTGCCGGTACAAAGGGGGTTGTTGGCACCGGGGAGCTGTTTTTT. Its protein is CAGTKGVVGTGELFF.

The V call is TRBV12-3 or TRBV12-4, the J call TRBJ1-1; 7 nucleotides match TRBD1. CDR3 length equals 11 residues. V lost 6 bases and J lost 9; bases outside the gene matches: 4. The CDR3: CASRLTGKAFF. CDR3 in DNA: TGTGCCAGCAGGCTGACAGGGAAAGCTTTCTTT.

The CDR3 DNA is TGTGCCAGCAGATCGAACGGATTACACACTGAAGCTTTCTTT. Protein sequence: CASRSNGLHTEAFF. The genes are TRBV6-5 and TRBJ1-1; D ambiguous. Germline CDR1 reads MNHEY; CDR2 reads SVGAGI. V dropped 6 bases and J dropped 3 bases, with 14 bases sitting between them. This CDR3 has 14 residues.

The chain is built from TRBV6-1 and TRBJ2-1; weak D call: TRBD2 (5 bases). The V end lost 3 bases, the J end lost 2 bases, and 11 bases lay between the germline ends. This CDR3 is built from 15 residues. Germline V gene data show CDR1 as MNHNS and CDR2 as SASEGT. DNA for the CDR3: TGTGCCAGCAGTGAGCTAGGAGGTACCTACAATGAGCAGTTCTTC. Translation gives CASSELGGTYNEQFF.

The chain has TRBV20-1 and TRBJ2-7; D gene unclear. The CDR3 contains 11 residues. Germline V lookup: CDR1 DFQATT, CDR2 SNEGSKA (reference sequence). Deletions cut 3 bases from V and 6 bases from J, with 9 bases between. The CDR3 DNA sequence: TGCAGTGCTAGCCTCGTGGGCGAGCAGTACTTC. As protein: CSASLVGEQYF.

This sequence joins TRBV6-5 and TRBJ2-7; no reliable D call. In germline, CDR1 is MNHEY, CDR2 SVGAGI. CDR3 length: 11 residues. V was cut by 5 bases and J by 12 bases, with 14 bases left in between. The DNA for the CDR3 is TGTGCCAGCAGTACCGGGTCCAGACGGTACTTC. As protein: CASSTGSRRYF.

The gene calls are TRBV6-1 and TRBJ2-2; 8 positions agree with TRBD1. This CDR3 has 14 residues. Germline loops: CDR1 MNHNS, CDR2 SASEGT. With 2 bases clipped from V and 7 bases from J, the junction kept 3 bases outside the gene matches. This CDR3 is CASSEQGAGGELFF. CDR3 DNA sequence: TGTGCCAGCAGTGAACAGGGGGCGGGCGGGGAGCTGTTTTTT.

The J gene is TRBJ2-5, the V gene TRBV18; D unresolved. V lost 3 bases and J lost 0, with 14 bases in between. This CDR3 is built from 16 residues. Germline V CDR1 and CDR2: KGHSH, LQKENI. CDR3 DNA: TGTGCCAGCTCACCGAAGGGTGGGGAAGACCAAGAGACCCAGTACTTC. Translating gives CASSPKGGEDQETQYF.

The chain joins TRBV6-6 to TRBJ2-1, with a possible D match to TRBD1 (6 bases). CDR3 size: 16 residues. V shed 6 bases and J shed 7 bases, with 22 bases lying between them. CDR1 and CDR2 (germline): MNHNY, SVGAGI (reference sequence). CDR3 coding DNA: TGTGCCAGCAGCCATGGGCAGGGACAACTAAAGAATGAGCAGTTCTTC. It yields the protein CASSHGQGQLKNEQFF.

This sequence joins TRBV5-4 and TRBJ2-2; D remains unclear. Trimming cost V 3 bases and J 4 bases, with 10 bases left between them. The CDR3 is 14 amino acids. CDR1 is SGHNT, CDR2 YYREEE, per germline (reference sequence). The CDR3: CASSSPTVTGELFF. CDR3 nucleotide sequence: TGTGCCAGCAGCTCCCCCACTGTCACCGGGGAGCTGTTTTTT.

This clone was observed a single time. The CDR3 bases are TGTGCCAGTGTGGGACTACGCTTAGGTGAGCAGTTCTTC. This sequence encodes CASVGLRLGEQFF. V is TRBV19 and J is TRBJ2-1; 7 bases line up with TRBD2. Germline-derived CDR1 and CDR2 are LNHDA and SQIVND (reference sequence). This CDR3 spans 13 amino acids. The J segment lost 9 bases and the V segment lost 8 bases, leaving 10 bases of the junction unmatched.

The J gene is TRBJ1-2, the V gene TRBV28; possible D gene TRBD1, 6 bases. The germline V gene has CDR1 MDHEN and CDR2 SYDVKM. This CDR3 is built from 19 residues. Deletions cut 7 bases from V and 6 bases from J, with 33 bases between. The CDR3 spells CASIPGGGQSRTNRDGYTF. DNA of the CDR3: TGTGCCAGCATCCCCGGGGGGGGTCAATCTCGAACCAACAGGGATGGCTACACCTTC.

The V call is TRBV6-4, the J call TRBJ1-1, with D uncertain. Trimming cost V 6 bases and J 4 bases, with 12 bases left between them. CDR3 size: 13 residues. CDR1 is MRHNA and CDR2 is SNTAGT in the germline V gene. The CDR3: CASRPRPLTEAFF. The CDR3 DNA reads TGTGCCAGCAGGCCAAGGCCTCTCACTGAAGCTTTCTTT.